The clone carrying this T cell receptor (beta chain) was seen many times. Its matching antigen is unknown. TCRdb processed the RT-PCR reads anew with MiXCR; each CDR3 protein has one entry. The sample includes hundreds of thousands of distinct CDR3 sequences, under 20% of them seen just once. This specimen belongs to a study of response to subunit inactivated influenza vaccine. Study-level points and caveats: Authors suggested each seasonal influenza vaccination recruits few new T cells.

V lost 3 bases and J 3 bases, leaving 6 bases between the germline ends. Germline V CDR1 and CDR2: MNHEY, SMNVEV (reference sequence). CDR3 size: 13 residues. Sequencing was performed on PBMCs from blood, taken about 5 days after vaccination. This sequence was found in a middle-aged man who received an inactivated influenza vaccine. The chain recombines TRBV27 with TRBJ2-1, with D uncertain. As DNA, the CDR3 is TGTGCCAGCAGTTTCTCCGTCTACAATGAGCAGTTCTTC. Protein: CASSFSVYNEQFF.